Following are 11 T cell receptor beta chains from one sample sequenced in a study of lymphopenia after photon versus proton radiotherapy. The table came from immunoSEQ multiplex PCR; TCRdb's copy has only in-frame clones and leaves some out. The data contain roughly 23,000 clones, roughly 90% of them singletons. This specimen was peripheral blood, taken from a patient treated with proton-based radiotherapy. These receptors were taken from an elderly man with esophageal cancer.

The chain has TRBV6-5 and TRBJ1-2; D possibly corresponds to TRBD1 (6 bases). The germline V gene encodes CDR1 MNHEY and CDR2 SVGAGI. Trimming shortened V by 3 bases and J by 4 bases, and 12 bases separated the two germline ends. CDR3 length equals 14 residues. The CDR3 DNA reads as TGTGCCAGCAGTTATAGACAGGCTGGCTATGGCTACACCTTC. Protein: CASSYRQAGYGYTF.

The CDR3 nucleotides read TGCAGCGTTGTAGGGGACAGGGCGAACTATGGCTACACCTTC. This gives the protein CSVVGDRANYGYTF. This rearrangement joins TRBV29-1 to TRBJ1-2, with 9 nucleotides matching TRBD1. Germline lookup yields CDR1 SQVTM and CDR2 ANQGSEA. This CDR3 comprises 14 residues. The trim removed 4 bases at V and 2 bases at J, leaving 5 bases unmatched.

This clone was counted once. This chain joins TRBV6-5 and TRBJ1-3; D is possibly TRBD1 (5 bases). CDR3 size: 16 residues. Trimming left V 0 bases short and J 2 bases short, with 11 bases between. Germline V gene data show CDR1 as MNHEY and CDR2 as SVGAGI. The CDR3 DNA is TGTGCCAGCAGTTACTCCCCGCCAGGGACTGGAAACACCATATATTTT. This sequence encodes CASSYSPPGTGNTIYF.

The chain couples TRBV10-3 to TRBJ2-1; possibly TRBD2 for D (6 bases). Trimming shortened V by 6 bases and J by 0 bases, and 6 bases separated the two germline ends. The germline V gene has CDR1 ENHRY and CDR2 SYGVKD. There are 13 residues in the CDR3. The DNA for the CDR3 is TGTGCCATCAGGCGGGACTCCTACAATGAGCAGTTCTTC. Translating it yields CAIRRDSYNEQFF.

The genes are TRBV19 and TRBJ2-1; D is possibly TRBD2 (6 bases). Germline values: CDR1 LNHDA, CDR2 SQIVND (reference sequence). The V and J ends lost 2 bases and 10 bases respectively, with 15 bases between them. CDR3 length: 14 amino acids. The CDR3 DNA reads TGTGCCAGTAGTATACTAGCGATATCGCAAGAGCAGTTCTTC. Its protein product is CASSILAISQEQFF.

V and J are TRBV6-5 and TRBJ2-7; 8 nucleotides line up with TRBD1. The trim removed 2 bases at V and 4 bases at J, leaving 7 bases unmatched. The CDR3 has 15 residues. From germline, CDR1 is MNHEY and CDR2 SVGAGI. CDR3 protein: CASSYPRQGKYEQYF. CDR3 in DNA: TGTGCCAGCAGTTACCCTCGACAGGGGAAATACGAGCAGTACTTC.

The chain uses TRBV5-1 and TRBJ2-3, with 12 bases identical to TRBD2. CDR3 size: 16 residues. The germline V gene encodes CDR1 SGHRS and CDR2 YFSETQ. The junction had 6 bases not matched to a gene; V was cut back by 4 bases and J by 3 bases. The CDR3: CASSIQTSGSTDTQYF. The CDR3 DNA reads TGCGCCAGCAGCATCCAGACTAGCGGGAGTACAGATACGCAGTATTTT.

This clone showed up just a few times. In nucleotides, the CDR3 is TGCGCCAGCAGCGTCGGACAGGGGGGCTACAATGAGCAGTTCTTC. The encoded protein is CASSVGQGGYNEQFF. The chain couples TRBV5-1 to TRBJ2-1, with TRBD1 matching over 10 bases. CDR3 length: 15 amino acids. The V and J ends lost 4 bases and 3 bases, in that order; junction bases with no gene match: 4. Looked up from germline, CDR1 is SGHRS and CDR2 is YFSETQ.

The chain recombines TRBV19 with TRBJ2-4; D is unresolved. Germline values: CDR1 LNHDA, CDR2 SQIVND (reference sequence). CDR3 size: 15 residues. V lost 1 base to trimming and J lost 0 bases, with 7 bases between them. The CDR3 spells CASSIGGLAKNIQYF. The CDR3 DNA follows: TGTGCCAGTAGTATAGGAGGCCTAGCCAAAAACATTCAGTACTTC.

V usage is TRBV7-9 and J usage is TRBJ1-2, with D possibly matching TRBD1 (6 bases). The V gene's germline CDR1 is SEHNR and CDR2 FQNEAQ (reference sequence). V was shortened by 3 bases and J by 4 bases, with 18 bases between the two germline ends. The CDR3 loop spans 16 amino acids. CDR3 bases: TGTGCCAGCAGCTTTACGAGCGGGGGCACCGGCTATGGCTACACCTTC. Translated, it gives CASSFTSGGTGYGYTF.

The chain recombines TRBV7-2 with TRBJ2-5; possible D gene TRBD1, 5 bases. The V end lost 1 base, the J end lost 2 bases, and 5 bases lay between the germline ends. CDR3 length equals 13 residues. The V gene's germline CDR1 is SGHTA and CDR2 FQGNSA. The CDR3 reads CASSLEGQETQYF. The CDR3 DNA follows: TGTGCCAGCAGCTTAGAGGGGCAAGAGACCCAGTACTTC.